This T cell receptor (beta chain) is from a study of shared clonotypes between healthy human individuals. Naivety among CD8 cells was defined by CD45RO negativity and positive CCR7 selection, thereby excluding terminally differentiated effector memory CD45RA+ cells. The V gene's germline CDR1 is MNHNY and CDR2 SVGAGI (reference sequence). With 5 bases removed from V and 1 base from J, the gap between germline ends came to 11 bases. This CDR3 has 15 residues. Turning to this clone: Its matching antigen is unknown.

Study-wide findings and caveats: Non-shared clonotypes displayed generation probabilities falling below those of clonotypes present in all four donors.

The study ran the assay at deep level. Roughly 210 ng DNA, tens of thousands of T cell genomes, went into each sorted-subset replicate PCR. Methods used by the authors: As immunoSEQ supplied junction-only sequences (without quality scores), filtering differed. Libraries were prepared by immunoSEQ multiplex PCR; TCRdb keeps only in-frame clonotypes and omits some of them. The V and J calls and clone size come from that table; D and trimming were worked out from the DNA. There are about 2 million clones in the sample; 85% to 95% occur only once, and under 1.5% lies in the top ten. The sequenced sample consisted of naive CD8+ T cells sorted from blood. The chain carries TRBV6-6 and TRBJ2-2; D remains unclear. This TCR derives from a man aged 18 to 30 in good health. The CDR3 nucleotides read TGTGCCAGCAGTCCCATAGGTCAGAACACCGGGGAGCTGTTTTTT. Amino acids: CASSPIGQNTGELFF.